The present TCR beta chain was sequenced within a study of blood T cell repertoires in COVID-19. Study in general: Acute and convalescent COVID-19 specimens originated in the United States, Italy and Spain. PBMCs, B-cell-depleted T cells, or T cells were the source of the cDNA or gDNA that made up the material.

As originally analysed: Amplification of reference gene primers provided the estimated nucleated cell counts. Using immunoSEQ multiplex PCR, the repertoire was profiled, and TCRdb retains in-frame clones only, with some absent. V, J and clone size are taken as reported in that table, and D and trimming were inferred from the DNA itself. The sample contains nearly 100,000 clones, around 85% of which appear only once. A single count supports this clone. This clonotype was obtained from a woman aged 60-75 years with acute or convalescent COVID-19. Sequenced: peripheral blood.

CDR3 DNA sequence: TGCGCCAGCAGCTTGGGCGTCCTTTCCCGTTACAATGAGCAGTTCTTC. Its translation is CASSLGVLSRYNEQFF. This sequence joins TRBV5-1 and TRBJ2-1; D remains unclear. This CDR3 spans 16 amino acids. Trimming pared 0 bases from V and 4 bases from J, leaving 14 bases between. The germline V gene encodes CDR1 SGHRS and CDR2 YFSETQ.